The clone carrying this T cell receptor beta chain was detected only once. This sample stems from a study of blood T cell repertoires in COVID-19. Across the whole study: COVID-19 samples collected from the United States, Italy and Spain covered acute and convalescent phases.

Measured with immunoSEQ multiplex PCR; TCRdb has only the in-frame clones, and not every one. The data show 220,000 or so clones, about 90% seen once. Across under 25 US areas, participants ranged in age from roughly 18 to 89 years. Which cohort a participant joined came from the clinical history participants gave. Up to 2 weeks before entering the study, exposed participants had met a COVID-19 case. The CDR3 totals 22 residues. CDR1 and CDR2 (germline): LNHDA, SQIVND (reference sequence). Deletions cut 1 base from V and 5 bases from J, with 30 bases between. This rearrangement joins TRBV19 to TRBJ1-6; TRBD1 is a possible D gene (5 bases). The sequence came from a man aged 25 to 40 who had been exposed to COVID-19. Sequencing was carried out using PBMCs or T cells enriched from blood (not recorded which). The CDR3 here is CASSIGKNRGMGIDSDNSPLHF. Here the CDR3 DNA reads TGTGCCAGTAGTATAGGGAAGAATCGAGGTATGGGGATCGACAGTGATAATTCACCCCTCCACTTT.